This TCR beta chain is from a study of T cell changes during pregnancy in multiple sclerosis. The V end lost 3 bases, the J end lost 7 bases, and 18 bases lay between the germline ends. The CDR3 spans 16 residues. CDR1 and CDR2 (germline): MNHEY, SVGAGI. Some clones are missing from TCRdb's copy, which holds only in-frame ones; the method was immunoSEQ multiplex PCR. This table has 25,000 to 30,000 clones, 85% to 90% appearing once. The chain links TRBV6-5 to TRBJ1-4; D uncertain. This receptor was obtained from a female donor with multiple sclerosis, enrolled in a pregnancy study. This sample comprised CD8+ T cells from peripheral blood mononuclear cells, obtained after pregnancy. This chain's CDR3 is CASSYGREGFGEKLFF. The CDR3 region has the DNA TGTGCCAGCAGTTATGGACGAGAGGGTTTTGGTGAAAAACTGTTTTTT.